The 30 T cell receptor beta chains below come from one sample, sequenced in a study of CD8 T cells in ankylosing spondylitis. TCRdb itself ran the 5' RACE reads through MiXCR, one entry per CDR3 protein. The sample shows 180,000 or so distinct CDR3 sequences, 11% of them seen only once. Sequencing was done on a sample of blood, either unsorted or a sorted T cell fraction (not recorded which). The receptors stem from a male donor with ankylosing spondylitis or in good health (not recorded which).

The chain joins TRBV28 to TRBJ2-5; 7 positions match TRBD1. V gave up 2 bases and J gave up 1 base; unmatched junction bases: 4. Germline V gene data show CDR1 as MDHEN and CDR2 as SYDVKM. The CDR3 covers 15 residues. The CDR3 sequence: CASSLGGQSQETQYF. DNA for the CDR3: TGTGCCAGCAGTTTAGGGGGACAGTCCCAAGAGACCCAGTACTTC.

This clonotype was picked up many times. V and J are TRBV2 and TRBJ2-6; TRBD1 matches at 7 bases. The CDR3 loop spans 15 amino acids. Germline CDR1 and CDR2: SNHLY and FYNNEI. V dropped 5 bases and J dropped 2; count of bases not matched to a gene: 3. CDR3 sequence reads: CASSTQGAGANVLTF. The CDR3 bases are TGTGCCAGCAGTACCCAGGGGGCTGGGGCCAACGTCCTGACTTTC. The whole variable domain, remainder taken from reference TRBV2 and TRBJ2-6, is EPEVTQTPSHQVTQMGQEVILRCVPISNHLYFYWYRQILGQKVEFLVSFYNNEISEKSEIFDDQFSVERPDGSNFTLKIRSTKLEDSAMYFCASSTQGAGANVLTFGAGSRLTVL.

This clonotype has ten or more counts. V gene TRBV28 combines with J gene TRBJ1-3, with a possible D match to TRBD1 (5 bases). There are 16 residues in the CDR3. V shed 1 base and J shed 1 base, with 11 bases lying between them. CDR1 is MDHEN and CDR2 is SYDVKM in the germline V gene. This CDR3 reads CASSLYGGMSGNTIYF. The CDR3 bases are TGTGCCAGCAGTTTATACGGGGGGATGTCTGGAAACACCATATATTTT. The full variable domain, in which reference TRBV28 and TRBJ1-3 provide the parts outside the CDR3, is DVKVTQSSRYLVKRTGEKVFLECVQDMDHENMFWYRQDPGLGLRLIYFSYDVKMKEKGDIPEGYSVSREKKERFSLILESASTNQTSMYLCASSLYGGMSGNTIYFGEGSWLTVV.

At least ten counts were recorded for this clonotype. The chain carries TRBV5-1 and TRBJ2-1; no clear D gene. V was shortened by 3 bases and J by 7 bases, with 17 bases between the two germline ends. The CDR3 extends over 15 amino acids. Germline CDR1 reads SGHRS; CDR2 reads YFSETQ. The DNA of the CDR3 is TGCGCCAGCAGCTCAAACCCAGCCGTGGGTAATGAGCAGTTCTTC. Its translation: CASSSNPAVGNEQFF. Together with reference TRBV5-1 and TRBJ2-1, the CDR3 gives the full variable domain: KAGVTQTPRYLIKTRGQQVTLSCSPISGHRSVSWYQQTPGQGLQFLFEYFSETQRNKGNFPGRFSGRQFSNSRSEMNVSTLELGDSALYLCASSSNPAVGNEQFFGPGTRLTVL.

This clonotype has ten or more counts. The chain links TRBV6-1 to TRBJ1-2; D is undetermined. The germline gives CDR1 MNHNS, CDR2 SASEGT. CDR3 length equals 14 residues. V lost 6 bases and J lost 13, with 24 bases in between. The DNA for the CDR3 is TGTGCCAGCAGCCCGGGCCAGGCTAGGTCCCTGCTCACCTTC. Its translation: CASSPGQARSLLTF.

This clonotype was recorded a few times. The rearrangement links TRBV7-2 to TRBJ2-1, with TRBD2 matching 9 bases. There are 18 residues in the CDR3. Trimming took 5 bases from V and 1 from J; bases not matched to a gene: 12. Looked up from germline, CDR1 is SGHTA and CDR2 is FQGNSA. The CDR3 spells CASSLSGGYARSYNEQFF. The CDR3 DNA reads TGTGCCAGCAGCCTTAGCGGGGGCTACGCCCGGTCCTACAATGAGCAGTTCTTC.

V gene TRBV27 combines with J gene TRBJ1-2; tentative D call: TRBD1 (6 bases). Looked up from germline, CDR1 is MNHEY and CDR2 is SMNVEV (reference sequence). This CDR3 has 13 amino acids. The germline V and J ends were trimmed by 6 bases and 4 bases, with 12 bases remaining between them. The DNA of the CDR3 is TGTGCCAGCAGCGAACGGGGGCTCTATGGCTACACCTTC. Protein sequence: CASSERGLYGYTF.

The table lists this clonotype with many counts. The chain carries TRBV30 and TRBJ2-1, with D maybe TRBD2 (5 bases). Looked up from germline, CDR1 is GTSNPN and CDR2 is SVGIG (reference sequence). Trimming took 6 bases from V and 5 from J, leaving 11 bases between them. The CDR3 length is 12 residues. The CDR3 region is CACNGGHNEQFF. CDR3 bases: TGTGCCTGCAATGGAGGCCACAATGAGCAGTTCTTC.

The V call is TRBV10-2, the J call TRBJ1-4; unclear D gene. Trimming left V 3 bases short and J 7 bases short, with 6 bases between. CDR1 is WSHSY and CDR2 is SAAADI in the germline V gene. The CDR3 extends over 12 amino acids. The CDR3 nucleotides read TGCGCCAGCAGTGACCCTCCTGAAAAACTGTTTTTT. Protein: CASSDPPEKLFF.

This clonotype showed up many times. Here the CDR3 reads CASSQGQEVRGYTF. The DNA of the CDR3 is TGCGCCAGCAGCCAGGGACAGGAAGTAAGGGGCTACACCTTC. This sequence joins TRBV5-1 and TRBJ1-2, with 8 nucleotides matching TRBD1. Germline lookup yields CDR1 SGHRS and CDR2 YFSETQ. Trimming took 4 bases from V and 8 from J; bases not matched to a gene: 10. The CDR3 totals 14 residues.

This clonotype has more than one count but fewer than ten. J is TRBJ2-7 and V is TRBV29-1, with 13 bases matching TRBD2. V dropped 0 bases and J dropped 4; count of bases not matched to a gene: 6. The CDR3 spans 16 residues. In germline, CDR1 is SQVTM, CDR2 ANQGSEA. CDR3 DNA: TGCAGCGTTGAAGAGTTCGGGACTAGCGGGGATTACGAGCAGTACTTC. Protein: CSVEEFGTSGDYEQYF.

This clonotype was detected ten times or more. The rearrangement joins TRBV6-1 to TRBJ1-2, with 8 nucleotides matching TRBD1. The CDR3 is made up of 15 amino acids. The V gene end was trimmed by 5 bases and the J gene end by 4 bases; junction bases not matched to a gene: 9. Germline CDR1 MNHNS, CDR2 SASEGT. The DNA of the CDR3 is TGTGCCAGCAGTCCAACTACAGGGGGGAGCTATGGCTACACCTTC. Residues: CASSPTTGGSYGYTF.

This chain uses TRBV4-3 with TRBJ1-4, with TRBD1 as a possible D gene (5 bases). The V and J ends lost 0 bases and 0 bases respectively, with 14 bases between them. CDR3 length equals 18 residues. CDR1 LGHNA and CDR2 YSLEER come from the germline V gene. In DNA form, the CDR3 reads TGCGCCAGCAGCCAAGATGGCGTCGGGGCCGCAACTAATGAAAAACTGTTTTTT. This codes for CASSQDGVGAATNEKLFF.

This clonotype was counted many times. The V gene is TRBV9, the J gene TRBJ1-5; D unclear. The germline gives CDR1 SGDLS, CDR2 YYNGEE. The CDR3 consists of 15 residues. The V gene lost 0 bases and the J gene lost 3 bases, with 10 bases spanning the gap. CDR3 in DNA: TGTGCCAGCAGCGTAGACACGGGAGCCAATCAGCCCCAGCATTTT. It translates to CASSVDTGANQPQHF.

There are many counts of this clonotype. The V and J genes are TRBV4-1 and TRBJ2-1; maybe TRBD1 (5 bases). V was cut by 4 bases and J by 3 bases, with 19 bases left in between. Germline assignment: CDR1 MGHRA and CDR2 YSYEKL. This CDR3 contains 17 residues. The CDR3 loop is CASSPLSGREVYNEQFF. Here the CDR3 DNA reads TGCGCCAGCAGCCCCCTATCAGGCAGGGAAGTCTACAATGAGCAGTTCTTC.

The CDR3, as DNA: TGCGCCAGCAGCCTGGACAGGGCGGGTCAGCCCCAGCATTTT. Its translation is CASSLDRAGQPQHF. V usage is TRBV5-1 and J usage is TRBJ1-5; TRBD1 matches at 8 bases. The CDR3 has 14 amino acids. V lost 4 bases, J lost 6 bases, and 6 bases stayed unmatched. Germline CDR1 and CDR2: SGHRS and YFSETQ. Filled out from reference TRBV5-1 and TRBJ1-5, the complete variable domain reads KAGVTQTPRYLIKTRGQQVTLSCSPISGHRSVSWYQQTPGQGLQFLFEYFSETQRNKGNFPGRFSGRQFSNSRSEMNVSTLELGDSALYLCASSLDRAGQPQHFGDGTRLSIL.

This clonotype was counted ten times or more. This sequence joins TRBV15 and TRBJ2-1, with a tentative D call TRBD2 (6 bases). V lost 1 base to trimming and J lost 2 bases, with 6 bases between them. CDR3 length: 14 amino acids. Germline V gene data show CDR1 as LNHNV and CDR2 as YYDKDF (reference sequence). The CDR3 DNA follows: TGTGCCACCAGCAGAGCGGGGGCCTACAATGAGCAGTTCTTC. The encoded protein is CATSRAGAYNEQFF.

This clonotype was counted many times. This rearrangement joins TRBV27 to TRBJ2-1; perhaps TRBD1 as D (6 bases). Germline CDR1 is MNHEY and CDR2 is SMNVEV (reference sequence). This CDR3 has 15 amino acids. V lost 4 bases and J 7 bases, leaving 17 bases between the germline ends. The CDR3 here is CASSWTAHDANEQFF. CDR3 nucleotides: TGTGCCAGCAGTTGGACAGCTCACGATGCTAATGAGCAGTTCTTC.

This clonotype has a count of ten or more. The V call is TRBV5-1, the J call TRBJ2-5; 9 positions agree with TRBD1. The CDR3 is 15 residues long. Trimming took 0 bases from V and 1 from J; bases not matched to a gene: 1. Germline-derived CDR1 and CDR2 are SGHRS and YFSETQ. CDR3 in DNA: TGCGCCAGCAGCTTGGAGACAGGGGGCCAAGAGACCCAGTACTTC. This sequence encodes CASSLETGGQETQYF.

In its sample, this clonotype was seen many times. The V gene is TRBV5-1, the J gene TRBJ2-7, with 11 positions matching TRBD1. Germline V gives CDR1 SGHRS, CDR2 YFSETQ. With 0 bases clipped from V and 10 bases from J, the junction kept 6 bases outside the gene matches. The CDR3 sequence is 14 residues long. The CDR3 spells CASSLEGQGVQQYF. CDR3 in DNA: TGCGCCAGCAGCTTGGAGGGACAGGGGGTCCAACAGTACTTC. Drawing the rest from reference TRBV5-1 and TRBJ2-7, the complete variable domain is KAGVTQTPRYLIKTRGQQVTLSCSPISGHRSVSWYQQTPGQGLQFLFEYFSETQRNKGNFPGRFSGRQFSNSRSEMNVSTLELGDSALYLCASSLEGQGVQQYFGPGTRLTVT.

This clonotype was seen many times. The chain has TRBV15 and TRBJ1-2; no clear D gene. The CDR3 runs to 16 residues. Trimming cost V 0 bases and J 3 bases, with 14 bases left between them. CDR1 LNHNV and CDR2 YYDKDF come from the germline V gene (reference sequence). CDR3 residues: CATSREIRQDDYGYTF. The CDR3 nucleotides are TGTGCCACCAGCAGAGAAATCCGCCAGGATGACTATGGCTACACCTTC.

At least ten counts were recorded for this clonotype. V is TRBV11-2 and J is TRBJ2-2, with 7 bases aligning to TRBD2. J lost 7 bases, V lost 5 bases, and 1 base had no gene match. This CDR3 region has 12 residues. Germline loops: CDR1 SGHAT, CDR2 FQNNGV. This chain's CDR3 is CASSRDYGELFF. The CDR3 DNA is TGTGCCAGCAGCCGGGACTACGGGGAGCTGTTTTTT.

This chain uses TRBV29-1 with TRBJ2-7, with 12 bases identical to TRBD1. This CDR3 contains 16 residues. Germline trimming cut 4 bases from V and 4 bases from J; bases unmatched to any gene: 11. CDR1 and CDR2 (germline): SQVTM, ANQGSEA. The CDR3 spells CSVVTPGQGASYEQYF. The CDR3 nucleotides read TGCAGCGTTGTTACACCGGGACAGGGGGCGTCTTACGAGCAGTACTTC.

This clonotype has a count of ten or more. J is TRBJ2-7 and V is TRBV10-3, with 8 bases fitting TRBD1. Germline CDR1 is ENHRY and CDR2 is SYGVKD. CDR3 length: 14 residues. With 6 bases clipped from V and 3 bases from J, the junction kept 7 bases outside the gene matches. CDR3 sequence (DNA): TGTGCCATCAGCCGAGGACAGGGAAACTACGAGCAGTACTTC. Protein sequence: CAISRGQGNYEQYF.

This clonotype was seen many times. The chain carries TRBV12-3 or TRBV12-4 and TRBJ2-3, with no clear D. Trimming took 11 bases from V and 0 from J, leaving 9 bases between them. The CDR3 runs to 12 residues. The CDR3 loop is CAARTSTDTQYF. Written as DNA, the CDR3 is TGTGCCGCGCGTACCAGCACAGATACGCAGTATTTT.

V is TRBV27 and J is TRBJ2-1, with TRBD2 identical over 9 bases. The CDR3 runs to 15 residues. Trimming cost V 5 bases and J 0 bases; bases outside gene matches: 2. The germline gives CDR1 MNHEY, CDR2 SMNVEV (reference sequence). The CDR3 loop reads CASSPSGASYNEQFF. The CDR3 DNA reads TGTGCCAGCAGTCCTAGCGGGGCCTCCTACAATGAGCAGTTCTTC.

This clonotype was recorded at least ten times. The gene calls are TRBV20-1 and TRBJ2-7; 9 bases fit TRBD1. Trimming cost V 4 bases and J 2 bases; bases outside gene matches: 3. Germline loops: CDR1 DFQATT, CDR2 SNEGSKA (reference sequence). CDR3 length: 13 amino acids. As DNA, the CDR3 is TGCAGTGCTAATGACAGGGGGGCCTACGAGCAGTACTTC. Translating gives CSANDRGAYEQYF.

This clonotype has a count of ten or more. The chain has TRBV5-1 and TRBJ2-7; D is undetermined. The V gene lost 0 bases and the J gene lost 2 bases, with 3 bases spanning the gap. CDR1 and CDR2 (germline): SGHRS, YFSETQ. This CDR3 spans 12 amino acids. In DNA form, the CDR3 reads TGCGCCAGCAGCTTGGGGGCCTACGAGCAGTACTTC. Translation gives CASSLGAYEQYF.

This clonotype appeared a few times. V is TRBV5-1 and J is TRBJ2-7; 8 bases map to TRBD1. Germline CDR1 SGHRS, CDR2 YFSETQ. V was clipped by 3 bases and J by 3 bases; unmatched bases: 5. The CDR3 runs to 14 residues. The CDR3 reads CASSSDRVLYEQYF. The CDR3 DNA follows: TGCGCCAGCAGCTCGGACAGGGTTCTCTACGAGCAGTACTTC.

This clonotype was picked up a small number of times. V usage is TRBV3-1 and J usage is TRBJ2-7; TRBD2 agrees at 11 bases. This CDR3 has 15 amino acids. Germline-derived CDR1 and CDR2 are LGHDT and YNNKEL (reference sequence). With 5 bases clipped from V and 6 bases from J, the junction kept 9 bases outside the gene matches. The CDR3 DNA follows: TGTGCCAGCAGCTCCGATCTAGCGGGAGGACCCGAGCAGTACTTC. Translated, it gives CASSSDLAGGPEQYF.